The T cell receptor beta chain under discussion was sequenced for a study of human versus mouse CDR3 diversity and MHC coevolution. Regarding the study as a whole: The lowest clonal inequality scores came from two of three human donors. In humans, T-cell selection involved more than five MHC II alleles. By iCHAO1, human TCR beta clonotypes numbered roughly 1.6 million, the most.

Worth noting for this clone: Its target is unknown.

The repertoire was sequenced with immunoSEQ multiplex PCR; TCRdb's copy has only in-frame clones and lacks some. The sample shows about 77,000 clones, approximately 90% of them seen only once. Naive CD4 T cells, CD45RO-negative and CD62L-positive, were flow-sorted from PBMCs. The trim removed 2 bases at V and 2 bases at J, leaving 4 bases unmatched. The CDR3 is 15 amino acids. Germline assignment: CDR1 LNHDA and CDR2 SQIVND (reference sequence). Input material: naive CD4+ T cells from blood. As for subset: CD45RO-negative CD62L-positive naive CD4 T cells. This clonotype was sampled from a person aged 30-69 years in good health. This chain joins TRBV19 and TRBJ1-1; 8 bases fit TRBD1. The CDR3 protein is CASSISGGVNTEAFF. CDR3 nucleotide sequence: TGTGCCAGTAGTATATCAGGGGGCGTTAACACTGAAGCTTTCTTT.